What follows are 8 T cell receptor beta chains derived from one specimen sequenced in a study of cytomegalovirus exposure and HLA in healthy donors. Vbeta (60) and Jbeta (13) primers were used in the PCR. Libraries were prepared by immunoSEQ multiplex PCR; TCRdb keeps only in-frame clonotypes and omits some of them. The sample lists 140,000 to 150,000 clones; roughly 78% were seen once. Sequencing was done on a sample of PBMCs. Receptors originate from a man aged 40-49 years in good health and CMV-seropositive.

The V call is TRBV29-1, the J call TRBJ1-2; D is undetermined. The germline CDR1 and CDR2 sequences are SQVTM and ANQGSEA. CDR3 size: 15 residues. Deletions cut 0 bases from V and 2 bases from J, with 13 bases between. The CDR3 DNA reads TGCAGCGTTGAAGAAGGTCAGTGGGCAAACTATGGCTACACCTTC. Protein sequence: CSVEEGQWANYGYTF.

This chain uses TRBV28 with TRBJ1-1, with 9 positions matching TRBD1. This CDR3 comprises 16 residues. CDR1 and CDR2 from the germline V gene are MDHEN and SYDVKM. V gave up 4 bases and J gave up 3 bases; unmatched junction bases: 9. This CDR3 is CASSWGQGELDTEAFF. CDR3 sequence (DNA): TGTGCCAGCAGTTGGGGACAGGGCGAGTTGGACACTGAAGCTTTCTTT.

V gene TRBV6-1 combines with J gene TRBJ2-5; D remains ambiguous. Germline V gives CDR1 MNHNS, CDR2 SASEGT. The ends were cut back, 11 bases at V and 5 bases at J, with 18 bases in the middle. CDR3 size: 13 residues. As DNA, the CDR3 is TGTGCCGTCCGCCCGGTTGAGCCGGAGACCCAGTACTTC. Its translation: CAVRPVEPETQYF.

The genes are TRBV6-1 and TRBJ2-7; D is unclear. Germline lookup yields CDR1 MNHNS and CDR2 SASEGT. The CDR3 is made up of 10 amino acids. V lost 5 bases and J lost 3, with 2 bases in between. The CDR3 sequence is CASSHYEQYF. The CDR3 coding sequence is TGTGCCAGCAGTCACTACGAGCAGTACTTC.

V usage is TRBV6-4 and J usage is TRBJ2-3; D not certain. This CDR3 has 13 residues. CDR1 is MRHNA and CDR2 is SNTAGT in the germline V gene. The V end was cut by 2 bases, the J end by 1 base, with 4 bases between. The CDR3 DNA sequence: TGTGCCAGCAGTGACGAGGGCACAGATACGCAGTATTTT. It yields the protein CASSDEGTDTQYF.

This sequence joins TRBV29-1 and TRBJ2-1; TRBD1 might be the D (6 bases). Germline V gene data show CDR1 as SQVTM and CDR2 as ANQGSEA. V lost 7 bases and J 4 bases, leaving 17 bases between the germline ends. The CDR3 sequence is 14 residues long. The CDR3 coding sequence is TGCAGCGAGATTGGGCAGGGGTTTTACAATGAGCAGTTCTTC. This translates into CSEIGQGFYNEQFF.

This rearrangement joins TRBV5-4 to TRBJ2-1; 7 nucleotides match TRBD2. Germline V gene data show CDR1 as SGHNT and CDR2 as YYREEE (reference sequence). Trimming took 3 bases from V and 0 from J; bases not matched to a gene: 6. This CDR3 has 16 residues. The CDR3 nucleotides read TGTGCCAGCAGCTCCCCTAGCGGTTACTCCTACAATGAGCAGTTCTTC. Translation gives CASSSPSGYSYNEQFF. The full variable domain, rest sourced from reference TRBV5-4 and TRBJ2-1, is ETGVTQSPTHLIKTRGQQVTLRCSSQSGHNTVSWYQQALGQGPQFIFQYYREEENGRGNFPPRFSGLQFPNYSSELNVNALELDDSALYLCASSSPSGYSYNEQFFGPGTRLTVL.

This clone appeared a single time. CDR3 DNA sequence: TGCGCCAGCAGTGGAACCGACATCGGACTTCACCCAAGTCCGACCACAGATACGCAGTATTTT. Amino acid sequence: CASSGTDIGLHPSPTTDTQYF. The rearrangement joins TRBV10-1 to TRBJ2-3; possible D gene TRBD2, 5 bases. V shed 4 bases and J shed 2 bases, with 31 bases lying between them. CDR1 is WNHNN and CDR2 is SYGVQD in the germline V gene (reference sequence). The CDR3 sequence is 21 residues long.